Presented here are 3 T cell receptor beta chains from one specimen sequenced in a study of glioma-infiltrating T cells. The iRepertoire nested amplicon-rescue multiplex PCR amplified TCR alpha and beta CDR3s from RNA. TCRdb passed the multiplex PCR reads through MiXCR, listing each CDR3 protein once. The table shows around 350,000 distinct CDR3 sequences, with roughly two fifths occurring only once. Input material: glioma tissue, nonneoplastic brain tissue, or PBMCs (not recorded which). The source is a human donor with low-grade glioma or glioblastoma, undergoing nonglioma brain surgery, or in good health (not recorded which).

This chain uses TRBV4-3 with TRBJ2-5; D remains unclear. With 0 bases removed from V and 3 bases from J, the gap between germline ends came to 11 bases. Germline CDR1 and CDR2: LGHNA and YSLEER. The CDR3 has 15 amino acids. CDR3 region: CASSQDLCGEETQYF. The CDR3, as DNA: TGCGCCAGCAGCCAAGATCTTTGCGGAGAAGAGACCCAGTACTTC.

The chain couples TRBV7-3 to TRBJ2-3, with 10 bases that match TRBD1. The CDR3 length is 16 residues. V lost 3 bases, J lost 4 bases, and 7 bases stayed unmatched. The germline gives CDR1 SGHTA, CDR2 FQGTGA. The CDR3 DNA is TGTGCCAGCAGCTTCCCTCCGGGACAGGGGTCAGATACGCAGTATTTT. Its translation: CASSFPPGQGSDTQYF.

This clonotype was detected only a few times. The genes are TRBV6-2 or TRBV6-3 and TRBJ1-1; no definite D call. CDR1 and CDR2 (germline): MNHEY, SVGEGT. Deletions cut 0 bases from V and 1 base from J, with 9 bases between. This CDR3 is built from 15 residues. Here the CDR3 reads CASSYSLGKNTEAFF. The CDR3 DNA sequence: TGTGCCAGCAGTTACTCACTGGGAAAGAACACTGAAGCTTTCTTT.